The present TCR beta chain was sequenced within a study of radiotherapy plus CTLA-4 blockade in lung cancer (dated by TCRdb to 2017 to 2018). About the investigation overall: Objective responses were observed in 18% of enrolled patients, and disease control was achieved in around 28%.

In this study, focal radiation therapy paired with CTLA-4 blockade (ipilimumab) was tested in patients who had chemo-refractory metastatic non-small-cell lung cancer. Library method: the immunoSEQ multiplex PCR assay. This is the immuneACCESS table as TCRdb keeps it, with only in-frame sequences that have V and J called. A part of the clones is gone; compared with another copy, unresolved V genes explain less than half, and the rest is unexplained. Present in this sample are tens of thousands of clones, 75% to 90% of which were seen just once. The ten largest clones add up to 0.82% of the sample. CDR1 and CDR2 are drawn from the germline V gene: ENHRY, SYGVKD. V sheds 10 bases and J sheds 6 bases, leaving 10 bases between their ends. The CDR3 sequence holds 11 residues, the cysteine and phenylalanine included. Only CDR3 DNA is held: 33 bases, read in frame from base 1. As to this clone: Its antigen is still unknown. No quality values exist for individual bases; no much larger clone is one base distant.

Overall results and qualifications from the work: TCR clones derived from tumors expanded in peripheral blood after treatment with radiotherapy and ipilimumab. Early dynamic changes in blood T cell clones, together with increased serum interferon-beta after radiation, were reported as the strongest predictors of response.

This chain is built from TRBV10-3 and TRBJ2-1; the D call could be TRBD1 or TRBD2, with each sharing 5 bases. The TCR was taken from a human donor with non-small cell lung cancer who had stable disease on radiotherapy plus ipilimumab. The specimen comprised peripheral blood, sampled from a patient treated with radiotherapy plus ipilimumab. The CDR3 protein sequence reads: CATGTTNEQFF. The nucleotides are TGTGCCACGGGGACCACCAATGAGCAGTTCTTC.